The rows below give T cell receptor beta chains drawn from one sample of a study of response to subunit inactivated influenza vaccine. TCRdb independently ran MiXCR on the RT-PCR reads; one entry per CDR3 protein. Among more than 150,000 distinct CDR3 sequences listed, nearly 9.5% were seen once. The sequences come from non-naive T cells sorted from PBMCs, collected on the day of vaccination. The receptors were sampled from a man aged 50-60 years who received an inactivated influenza vaccine. The CDR3 runs from the conserved cysteine through the conserved F or W. Each record gives: V gene, D gene, J gene, clone size, CDR3 DNA, CDR3 protein. D genes are given only for firm matches. Clone sizes are given selectively: once, few, many, or a class where the clone is expanded.

TRBV7-9,TRBD1,TRBJ2-2,-,TGTGCCAGCAGCCCTGCCCGACAGGGCGGATGGGAGCTGTTTTTT,CASSPARQGGWELFF
TRBV19,TRBD2,TRBJ2-1,-,TGTGCCAGTAGTACCGCGGGACTAGCGGGAAAAGTCAATGAGCAGTTCTTC,CASSTAGLAGKVNEQFF
TRBV5-4,-,TRBJ2-2,many,TGTGCCAGCAGCCCCCAGTTGGGTTCCACCGGGGAGCTGTTTTTT,CASSPQLGSTGELFF
TRBV29-1,TRBD2,TRBJ2-4,-,TGCAGCGTTGTGCTAGCGGAACTCCCAGGGGCCAAAAACATTCAGTACTTC,CSVVLAELPGAKNIQYF
TRBV7-8,-,TRBJ2-2,-,TGTGCCAGCAGCCCATCTTCCGGTCTGGCCGGGGAGCTGTTTTTT,CASSPSSGLAGELFF
TRBV7-9,-,TRBJ1-6,few,TGTGCCAGCGCGATCGACAGGTCACCCCTCCACTTT,CASAIDRSPLHF
TRBV13,TRBD1,TRBJ2-1,many,TGTGCCAGCAGCTTAGGCCCCGGGACAGGATTTAAAGAGCAGTTCTTC,CASSLGPGTGFKEQFF
TRBV28,-,TRBJ2-7,many,TGTGCCAGCAGTCTCGGGGACCTAATCAGATCCGAGCAGTACTTC,CASSLGDLIRSEQYF
TRBV2,TRBD1,TRBJ1-1,many,TGTGCCAGCAGTCCACGGGACAGGGTTATGAACACTGAAGCTTTCTTT,CASSPRDRVMNTEAFF
TRBV20-1,TRBD1,TRBJ2-3,few,TGCAGTGCTTCGGACAGGGTTGGCACAGATACGCAGTATTTT,CSASDRVGTDTQYF
TRBV7-9,-,TRBJ1-1,-,TGTGCCAGCAGCTTAGACAACACTGAAGCTTTCTTT,CASSLDNTEAFF
TRBV5-4,TRBD1,TRBJ2-4,few,TGTGCCAGCAGCCGACAGGGGATTGGGAACATTCAGTACTTC,CASSRQGIGNIQYF
TRBV15,-,TRBJ1-1,-,TGTGCCACCAGCAGAGCCACCCGCGAGGACACTGAAGCTTTCTTT,CATSRATREDTEAFF
TRBV7-2,TRBD1,TRBJ1-5,few,TGTGCCAGCAGCGAGGGGGGACAGGTGGCCAATCAGCCCCAGCATTTT,CASSEGGQVANQPQHF
TRBV5-1,TRBD2,TRBJ2-1,many,TGCGCCAGCAGCGAAACAACGGGGGGCAATGAGCAGTTCTTC,CASSETTGGNEQFF
TRBV12-3/TRBV12-4,-,TRBJ1-4,few,TGTGCCAGCAGTTTCCCTGCCGGAGATGAAAAACTGTTTTTT,CASSFPAGDEKLFF
TRBV6-2/TRBV6-3,TRBD2,TRBJ2-1,many,TGTGCCAGCAGTAGACAGCGGGGACCCTATGAGCAGTTCTTC,CASSRQRGPYEQFF
TRBV6-1,TRBD2,TRBJ2-1,few,TGTGCCAGCAGCCTGGGGGGACTAGAGAAAAATGAGCAGTTCTTC,CASSLGGLEKNEQFF
TRBV7-2,-,TRBJ2-2,many,TGTGCCAGCACCTCCTTTGGGGGGACCGGGGAGCTGTTTTTT,CASTSFGGTGELFF
TRBV5-6,-,TRBJ2-3,-,TGTGCCAGCAGCCCCGGGCTGGGGGCAGATACGCAGTATTTT,CASSPGLGADTQYF
TRBV11-2,-,TRBJ1-3,few,TGTGCCAGCAGCCGTGGGACCTCTGGAAACACCATATATTTT,CASSRGTSGNTIYF
TRBV3-1,-,TRBJ1-1,many,TGTGCCAGCAGCCAAGGTTGGGGGGACACTGAAGCTTTCTTT,CASSQGWGDTEAFF
TRBV6-2/TRBV6-3,-,TRBJ2-7,few,TGTGCCAGCAGTTACTCGGGACACACTACCTACGAGCAGTACTTC,CASSYSGHTTYEQYF
TRBV5-1,TRBD1,TRBJ1-2,-,TGCGCCAGCAGCTCGACAGGGGACTATGGCTACACCTTC,CASSSTGDYGYTF